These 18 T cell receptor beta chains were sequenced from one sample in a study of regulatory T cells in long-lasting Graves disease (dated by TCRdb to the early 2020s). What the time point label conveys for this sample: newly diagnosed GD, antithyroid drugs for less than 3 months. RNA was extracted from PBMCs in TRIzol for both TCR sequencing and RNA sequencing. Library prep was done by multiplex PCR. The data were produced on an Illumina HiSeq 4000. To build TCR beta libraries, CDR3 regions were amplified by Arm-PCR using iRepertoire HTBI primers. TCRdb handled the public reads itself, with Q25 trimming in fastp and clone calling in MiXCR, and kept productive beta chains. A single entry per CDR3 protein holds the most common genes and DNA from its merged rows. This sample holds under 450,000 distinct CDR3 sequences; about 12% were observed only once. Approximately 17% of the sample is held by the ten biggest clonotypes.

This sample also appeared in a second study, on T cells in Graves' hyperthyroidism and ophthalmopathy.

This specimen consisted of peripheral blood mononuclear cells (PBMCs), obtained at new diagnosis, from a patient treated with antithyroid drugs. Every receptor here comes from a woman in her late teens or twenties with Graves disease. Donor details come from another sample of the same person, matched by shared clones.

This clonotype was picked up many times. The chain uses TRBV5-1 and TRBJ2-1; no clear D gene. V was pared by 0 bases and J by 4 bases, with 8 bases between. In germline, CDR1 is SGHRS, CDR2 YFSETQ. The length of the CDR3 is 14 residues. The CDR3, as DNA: TGCGCCAGCAGCTTGGAACTGTCTTACAATGAGCAGTTCTTC. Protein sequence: CASSLELSYNEQFF.

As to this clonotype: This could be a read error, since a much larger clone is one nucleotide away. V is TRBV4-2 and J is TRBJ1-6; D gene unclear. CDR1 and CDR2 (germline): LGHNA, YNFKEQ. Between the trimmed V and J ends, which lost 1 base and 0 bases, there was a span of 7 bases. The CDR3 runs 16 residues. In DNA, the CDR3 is TGTGCCAGCAGCCAAGTGGGGAGCTCCTATAATTCACCCCTCCACTTT. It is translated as CASSQVGSSYNSPLHF.

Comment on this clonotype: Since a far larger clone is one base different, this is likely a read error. CDR3 sequence reads: CASSAPGQNKKYEQCF. CDR3 DNA: TGTGCCAGCAGCGCTCCGGGACAGAACAAAAAATACGAGCAGTGCTTC. The V gene is TRBV11-2, the J gene TRBJ2-7; 7 bases line up with TRBD1. Germline CDR1 and CDR2: SGHAT and FQNNGV. The CDR3 contains 16 residues.

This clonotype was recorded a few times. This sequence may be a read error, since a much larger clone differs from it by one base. CDR3 sequence: CASIPSVGGSSTEAFF. In DNA form, the CDR3 reads TGTGCCAGCATTCCTAGCGTGGGGGGTTCGAGCACTGAAGCTTTCTTT. The V gene is TRBV12-3 or TRBV12-4, the J gene TRBJ1-1; weak D call: TRBD1 (5 bases). The CDR3 is 16 residues long. V was cut by 7 bases and J by 4 bases, with 22 bases left in between.

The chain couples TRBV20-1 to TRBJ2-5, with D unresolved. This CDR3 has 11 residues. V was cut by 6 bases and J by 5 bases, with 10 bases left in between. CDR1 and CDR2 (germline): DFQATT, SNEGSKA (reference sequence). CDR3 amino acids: CSALLRETQYF. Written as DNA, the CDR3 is TGCAGTGCCCTCCTTCGGGAGACCCAGTACTTC.

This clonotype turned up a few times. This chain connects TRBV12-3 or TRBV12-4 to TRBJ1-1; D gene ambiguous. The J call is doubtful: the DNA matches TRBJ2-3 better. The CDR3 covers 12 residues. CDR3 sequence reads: CASSPARTSQYF. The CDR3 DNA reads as TGTGCCAGCAGCCCCGCCAGGACGTCGCAGTATTTT.

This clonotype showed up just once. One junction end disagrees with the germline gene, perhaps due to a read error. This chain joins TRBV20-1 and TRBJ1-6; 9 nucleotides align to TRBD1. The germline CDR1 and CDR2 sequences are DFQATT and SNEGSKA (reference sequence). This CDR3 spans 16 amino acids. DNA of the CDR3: TGCAGTGCGAGCGGGTTTTTGGGACAGGGTAATTCATCCCTCCACTTT. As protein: CSASGFLGQGNSSLHF.

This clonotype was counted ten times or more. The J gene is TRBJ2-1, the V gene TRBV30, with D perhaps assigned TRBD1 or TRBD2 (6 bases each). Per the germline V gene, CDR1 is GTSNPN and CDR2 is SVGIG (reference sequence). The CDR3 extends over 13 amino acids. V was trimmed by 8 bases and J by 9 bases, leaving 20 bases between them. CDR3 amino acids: CAGTRGGNSEQFF. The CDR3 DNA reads TGTGCCGGTACCAGGGGAGGTAACAGTGAGCAGTTCTTC.

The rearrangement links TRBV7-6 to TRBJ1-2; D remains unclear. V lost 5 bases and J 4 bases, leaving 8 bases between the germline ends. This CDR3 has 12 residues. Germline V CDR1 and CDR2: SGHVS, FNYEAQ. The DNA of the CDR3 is TGTGCCAGCAGCCCAGTCTCCTATGGCTACACCTTC. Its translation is CASSPVSYGYTF. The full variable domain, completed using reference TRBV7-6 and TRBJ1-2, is GAGVSQSPRYKVTKRGQDVALRCDPISGHVSLYWYRQALGQGPEFLTYFNYEAQQDKSGLPNDRFSAERPEGSISTLTIQRTEQRDSAMYRCASSPVSYGYTFGSGTRLTVV.

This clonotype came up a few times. The CDR3 is CASSSFSGANVLTF. CDR3 DNA sequence: TGTGCCAGCAGCTCCTTCTCTGGGGCCAACGTCCTGACTTTC. This rearrangement joins TRBV7-9 to TRBJ2-6, with D unresolved. Trimming took 4 bases from V and 0 from J, leaving 4 bases between them. The CDR3 runs 14 residues. Germline lookup yields CDR1 SEHNR and CDR2 FQNEAQ (reference sequence).

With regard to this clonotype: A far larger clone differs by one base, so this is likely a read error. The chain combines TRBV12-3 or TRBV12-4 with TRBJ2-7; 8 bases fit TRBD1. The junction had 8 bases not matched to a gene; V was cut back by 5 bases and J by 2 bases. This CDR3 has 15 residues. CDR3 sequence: CASSEGQGGAYEQYF. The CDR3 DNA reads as TGTGCCAGCAGTGAAGGACAGGGTGGCGCCTACGAGCAGTACTTC.

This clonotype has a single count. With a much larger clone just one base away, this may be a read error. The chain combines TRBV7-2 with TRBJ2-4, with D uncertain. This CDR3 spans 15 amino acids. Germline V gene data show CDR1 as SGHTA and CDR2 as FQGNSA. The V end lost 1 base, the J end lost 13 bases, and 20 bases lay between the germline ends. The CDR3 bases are TGTGCCAGCAGCTTAGTCAGGAGCTCCTACAATGAGCAGTACTTC. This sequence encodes CASSLVRSSYNEQYF.

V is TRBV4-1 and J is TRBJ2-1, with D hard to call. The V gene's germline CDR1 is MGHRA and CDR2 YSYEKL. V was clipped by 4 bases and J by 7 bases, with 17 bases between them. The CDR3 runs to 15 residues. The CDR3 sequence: CASSPIHDRKNEQFF. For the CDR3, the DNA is TGCGCCAGCAGCCCCATACACGATCGAAAGAATGAGCAGTTCTTC.

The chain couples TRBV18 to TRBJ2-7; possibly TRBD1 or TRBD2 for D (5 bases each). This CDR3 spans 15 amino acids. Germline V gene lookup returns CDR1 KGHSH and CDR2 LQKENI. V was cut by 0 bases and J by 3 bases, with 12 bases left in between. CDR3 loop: CASSPPGVRNYEQYF. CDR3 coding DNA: TGTGCCAGCTCACCACCGGGGGTTCGTAACTACGAGCAGTACTTC.

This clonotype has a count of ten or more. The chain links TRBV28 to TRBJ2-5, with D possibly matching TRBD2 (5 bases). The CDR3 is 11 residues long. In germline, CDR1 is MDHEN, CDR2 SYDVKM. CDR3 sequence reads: CSLGDQETQYF. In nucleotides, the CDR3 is TGTAGTCTCGGGGACCAAGAGACCCAGTACTTC.

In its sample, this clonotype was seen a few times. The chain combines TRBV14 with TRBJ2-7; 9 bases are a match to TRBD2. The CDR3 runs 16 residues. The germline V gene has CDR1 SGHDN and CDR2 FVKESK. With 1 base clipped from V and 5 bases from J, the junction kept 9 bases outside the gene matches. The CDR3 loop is CASSQGSAGGSHEQYF. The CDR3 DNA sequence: TGTGCCAGCAGCCAAGGGTCGGCGGGAGGGTCCCACGAGCAGTACTTC. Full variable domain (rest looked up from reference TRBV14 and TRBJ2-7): EAGVTQFPSHSVIEKGQTVTLRCDPISGHDNLYWYRRVMGKEIKFLLHFVKESKQDESGMPNNRFLAERTGGTYSTLKVQPAELEDSGVYFCASSQGSAGGSHEQYFGPGTRLTVT.

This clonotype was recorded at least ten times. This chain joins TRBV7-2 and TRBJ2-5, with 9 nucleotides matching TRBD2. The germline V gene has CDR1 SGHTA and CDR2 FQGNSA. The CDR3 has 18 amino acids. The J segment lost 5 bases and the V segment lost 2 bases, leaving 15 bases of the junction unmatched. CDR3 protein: CASSLKPRLAGVSETQYF. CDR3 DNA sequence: TGTGCCAGCAGCTTAAAACCCCGCTTAGCGGGAGTGTCGGAGACCCAGTACTTC.

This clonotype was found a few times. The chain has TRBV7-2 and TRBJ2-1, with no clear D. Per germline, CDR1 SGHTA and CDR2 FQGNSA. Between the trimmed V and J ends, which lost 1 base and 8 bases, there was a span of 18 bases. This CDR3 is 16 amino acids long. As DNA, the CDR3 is TGTGCCAGCAGCTTAGAACCGGGCTGGGATTCCGATGAGCAGTTCTTC. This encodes CASSLEPGWDSDEQFF.